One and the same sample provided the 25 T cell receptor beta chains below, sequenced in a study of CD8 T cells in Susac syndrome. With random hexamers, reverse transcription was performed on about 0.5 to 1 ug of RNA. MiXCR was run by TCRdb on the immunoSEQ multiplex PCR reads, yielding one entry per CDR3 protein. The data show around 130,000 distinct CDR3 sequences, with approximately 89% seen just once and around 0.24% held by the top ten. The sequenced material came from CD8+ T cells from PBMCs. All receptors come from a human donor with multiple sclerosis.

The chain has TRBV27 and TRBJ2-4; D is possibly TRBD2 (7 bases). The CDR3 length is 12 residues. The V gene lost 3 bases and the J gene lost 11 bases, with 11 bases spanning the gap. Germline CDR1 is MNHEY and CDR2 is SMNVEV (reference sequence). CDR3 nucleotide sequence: TGTGCCAGCAGTTTGGGAGGGGGACTTCAGTACTTC. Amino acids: CASSLGGGLQYF.

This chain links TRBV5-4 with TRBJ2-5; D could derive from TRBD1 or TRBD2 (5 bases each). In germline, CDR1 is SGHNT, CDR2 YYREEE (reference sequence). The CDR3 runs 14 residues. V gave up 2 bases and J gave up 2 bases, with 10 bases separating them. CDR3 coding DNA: TGTGCCAGCAGCTTACGGGACCTACAAGAGACCCAGTACTTC. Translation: CASSLRDLQETQYF.

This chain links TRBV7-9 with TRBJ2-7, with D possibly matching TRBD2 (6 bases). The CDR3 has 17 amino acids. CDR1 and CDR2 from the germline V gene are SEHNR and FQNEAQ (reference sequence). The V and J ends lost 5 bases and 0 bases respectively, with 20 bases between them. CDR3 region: CASSPNLRAGLSYEQYF. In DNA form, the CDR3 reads TGTGCCAGCAGCCCCAATCTCCGAGCGGGCCTCTCCTACGAGCAGTACTTC.

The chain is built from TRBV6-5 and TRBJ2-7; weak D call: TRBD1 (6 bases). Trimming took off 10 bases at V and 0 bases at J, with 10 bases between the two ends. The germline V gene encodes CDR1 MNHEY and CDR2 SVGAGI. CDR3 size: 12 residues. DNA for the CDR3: TGTGCCACCTGGACAGACTCCTACGAGCAGTACTTC. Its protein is CATWTDSYEQYF.

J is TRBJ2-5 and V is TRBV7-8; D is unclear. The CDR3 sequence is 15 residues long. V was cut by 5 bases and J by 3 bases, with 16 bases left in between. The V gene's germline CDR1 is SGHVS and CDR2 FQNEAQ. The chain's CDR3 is CASSTPFIGEETQYF. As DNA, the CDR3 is TGTGCCAGCAGCACCCCCTTCATTGGTGAAGAGACCCAGTACTTC. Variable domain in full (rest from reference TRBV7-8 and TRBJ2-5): GAGVSQSPRYKVAKRGQDVALRCDPISGHVSLFWYQQALGQGPEFLTYFQNEAQLDKSGLPSDRFFAERPEGSVSTLKIQRTQQEDSAVYLCASSTPFIGEETQYFGPGTRLLVL.

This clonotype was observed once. The CDR3 DNA reads TGTGCCAGCAGCGATAGCCGGACAGATACGCAGTATTTT. Translating gives CASSDSRTDTQYF. The rearrangement joins TRBV9 to TRBJ2-3; D is ambiguous. The V end lost 3 bases, the J end lost 3 bases, and 8 bases lay between the germline ends. Germline V gene lookup returns CDR1 SGDLS and CDR2 YYNGEE. This CDR3 has 13 residues. Full variable domain (remainder filled in from reference TRBV9 and TRBJ2-3): DSGVTQTPKHLITATGQRVTLRCSPRSGDLSVYWYQQSLDQGLQFLIQYYNGEERAKGNILERFSAQQFPDLHSELNLSSLELGDSALYFCASSDSRTDTQYFGPGTRLTVL.

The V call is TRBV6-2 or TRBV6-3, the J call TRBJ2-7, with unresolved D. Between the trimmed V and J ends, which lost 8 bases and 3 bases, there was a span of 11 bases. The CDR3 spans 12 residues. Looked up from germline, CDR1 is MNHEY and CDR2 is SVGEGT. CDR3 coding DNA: TGTGCCAGCGGTGGTAGCAGCTACGAGCAGTACTTC. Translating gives CASGGSSYEQYF.

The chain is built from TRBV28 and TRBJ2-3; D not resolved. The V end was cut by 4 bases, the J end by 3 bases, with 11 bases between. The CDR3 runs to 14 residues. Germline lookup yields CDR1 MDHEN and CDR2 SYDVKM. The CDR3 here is CASSYDSRTDTQYF. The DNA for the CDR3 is TGTGCCAGCAGTTACGACTCCAGGACAGATACGCAGTATTTT.

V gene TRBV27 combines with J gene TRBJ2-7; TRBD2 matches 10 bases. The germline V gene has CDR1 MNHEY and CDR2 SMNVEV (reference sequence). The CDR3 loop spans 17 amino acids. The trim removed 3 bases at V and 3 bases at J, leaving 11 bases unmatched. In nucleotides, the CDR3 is TGTGCCAGCAGTTTGTCCCCCGCTAGCGGGAGCTTCTACGAGCAGTACTTC. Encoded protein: CASSLSPASGSFYEQYF.

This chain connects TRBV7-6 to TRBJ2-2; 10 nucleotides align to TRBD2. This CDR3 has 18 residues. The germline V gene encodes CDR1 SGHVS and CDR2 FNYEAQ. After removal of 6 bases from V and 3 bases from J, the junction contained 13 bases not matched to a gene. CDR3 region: CASRTGTSVELYTGELFF. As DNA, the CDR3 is TGTGCCAGCAGAACCGGGACTAGCGTCGAGCTATACACCGGGGAGCTGTTTTTT.

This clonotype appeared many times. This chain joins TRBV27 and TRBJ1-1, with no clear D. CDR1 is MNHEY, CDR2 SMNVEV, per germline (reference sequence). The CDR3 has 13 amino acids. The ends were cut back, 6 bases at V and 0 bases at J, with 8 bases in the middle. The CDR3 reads CASSLGLNTEAFF. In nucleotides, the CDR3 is TGTGCCAGCAGCTTAGGGCTGAACACTGAAGCTTTCTTT.

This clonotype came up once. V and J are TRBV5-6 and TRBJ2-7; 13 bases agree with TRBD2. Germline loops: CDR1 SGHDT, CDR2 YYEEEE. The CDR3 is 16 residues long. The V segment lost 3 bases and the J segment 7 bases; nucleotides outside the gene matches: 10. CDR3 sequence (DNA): TGTGCCAGCAGCTCACCCAGACTAGCGGGAGGTCTGGAGCAGTACTTC. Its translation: CASSSPRLAGGLEQYF.

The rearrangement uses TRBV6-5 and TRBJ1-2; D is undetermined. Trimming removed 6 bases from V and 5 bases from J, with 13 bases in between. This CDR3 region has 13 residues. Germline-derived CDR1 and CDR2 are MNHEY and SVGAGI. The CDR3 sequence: CASRGEQWYGYTF. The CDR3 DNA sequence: TGTGCCAGCAGAGGTGAACAGTGGTATGGCTACACCTTC.

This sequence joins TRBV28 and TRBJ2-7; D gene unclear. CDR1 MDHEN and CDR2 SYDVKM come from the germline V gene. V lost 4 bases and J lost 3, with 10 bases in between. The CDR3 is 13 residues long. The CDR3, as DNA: TGTGCCAGCAGTTACGCAGGCCTCTACGAGCAGTACTTC. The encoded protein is CASSYAGLYEQYF.

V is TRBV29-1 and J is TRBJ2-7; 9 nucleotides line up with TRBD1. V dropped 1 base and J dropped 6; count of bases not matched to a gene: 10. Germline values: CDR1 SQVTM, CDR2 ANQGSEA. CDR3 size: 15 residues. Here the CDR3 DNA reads TGCAGCGTTGAAGTACCGGGACAGGGTCCATTCGAGCAGTACTTC. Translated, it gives CSVEVPGQGPFEQYF.

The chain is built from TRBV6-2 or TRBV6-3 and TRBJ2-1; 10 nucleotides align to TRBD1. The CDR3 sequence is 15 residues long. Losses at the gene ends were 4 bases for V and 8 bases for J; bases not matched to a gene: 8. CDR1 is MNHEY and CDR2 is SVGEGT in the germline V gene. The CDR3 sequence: CASSSHLTGGDEQFF. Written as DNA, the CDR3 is TGTGCCAGCAGTTCCCACCTGACAGGGGGCGATGAGCAGTTCTTC.

CDR3 region: CAWNVGTEAFF. The CDR3 coding sequence is TGTGCCTGGAACGTCGGCACTGAAGCTTTCTTT. The V gene is TRBV30, the J gene TRBJ1-1, with no clear D. Germline V lookup: CDR1 GTSNPN, CDR2 SVGIG (reference sequence). V lost 4 bases and J lost 4, with 7 bases in between. This CDR3 comprises 11 residues.

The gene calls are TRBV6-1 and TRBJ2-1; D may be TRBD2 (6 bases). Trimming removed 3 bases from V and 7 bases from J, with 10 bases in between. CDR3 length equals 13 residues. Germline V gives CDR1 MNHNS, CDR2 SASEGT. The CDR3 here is CASSEGGGNEQFF. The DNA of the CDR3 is TGTGCCAGCAGTGAGGGAGGAGGGAATGAGCAGTTCTTC.

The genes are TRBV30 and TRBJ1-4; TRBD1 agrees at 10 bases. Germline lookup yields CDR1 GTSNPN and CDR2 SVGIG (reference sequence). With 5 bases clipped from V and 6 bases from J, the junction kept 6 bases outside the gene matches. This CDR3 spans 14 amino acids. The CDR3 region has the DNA TGTGCCTGGCACTCCGGGACAGGGGATGAAAAACTGTTTTTT. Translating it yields CAWHSGTGDEKLFF.

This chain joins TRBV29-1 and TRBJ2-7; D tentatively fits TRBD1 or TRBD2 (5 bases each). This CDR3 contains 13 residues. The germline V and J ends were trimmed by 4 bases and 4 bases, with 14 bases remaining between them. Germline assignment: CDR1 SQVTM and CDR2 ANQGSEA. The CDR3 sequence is CSVGGGEGYEQYF. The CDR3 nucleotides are TGCAGCGTTGGGGGTGGAGAGGGGTACGAGCAGTACTTC.

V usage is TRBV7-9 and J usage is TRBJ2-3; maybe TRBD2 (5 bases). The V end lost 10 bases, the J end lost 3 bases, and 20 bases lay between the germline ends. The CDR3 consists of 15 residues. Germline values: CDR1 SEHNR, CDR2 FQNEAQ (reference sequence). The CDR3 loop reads CAIRWLAAATDTQYF. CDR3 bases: TGTGCCATCCGGTGGCTAGCCGCTGCAACAGATACGCAGTATTTT.

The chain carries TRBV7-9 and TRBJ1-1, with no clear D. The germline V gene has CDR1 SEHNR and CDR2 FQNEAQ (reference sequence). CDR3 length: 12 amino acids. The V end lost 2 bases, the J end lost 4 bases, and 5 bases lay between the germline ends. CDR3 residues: CASSLSATEAFF. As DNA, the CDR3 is TGTGCCAGCAGCTTATCGGCCACTGAAGCTTTCTTT.

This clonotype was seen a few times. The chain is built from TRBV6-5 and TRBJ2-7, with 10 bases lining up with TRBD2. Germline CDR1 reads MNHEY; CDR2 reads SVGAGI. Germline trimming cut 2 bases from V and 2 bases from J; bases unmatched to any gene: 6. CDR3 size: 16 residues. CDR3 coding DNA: TGTGCCAGCAGTTACCGGAGCGGGAGGGGGACCTACGAGCAGTACTTC. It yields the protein CASSYRSGRGTYEQYF.

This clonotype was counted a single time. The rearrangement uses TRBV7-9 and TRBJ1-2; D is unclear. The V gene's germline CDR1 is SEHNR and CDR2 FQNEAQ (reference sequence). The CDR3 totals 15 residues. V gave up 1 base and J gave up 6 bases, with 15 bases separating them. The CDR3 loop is CASSLGEFPVDGYTF. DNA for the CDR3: TGTGCCAGCAGCTTAGGAGAGTTCCCGGTGGATGGCTACACCTTC.

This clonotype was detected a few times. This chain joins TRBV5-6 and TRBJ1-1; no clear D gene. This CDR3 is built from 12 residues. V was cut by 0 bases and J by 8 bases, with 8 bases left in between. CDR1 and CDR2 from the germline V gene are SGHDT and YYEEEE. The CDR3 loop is CASSLGTVEAFF. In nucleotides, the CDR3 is TGTGCCAGCAGCTTGGGGACCGTAGAAGCTTTCTTT.